Given below is one TCR beta chain in context. The target antigen is unknown. Repertoires were generated with immunoSEQ multiplex PCR, while TCRdb's copy carries only in-frame clones and drops some. The data show roughly 100,000 clones, around 90% seen once. This CDR3 has 14 residues. V was shortened by 3 bases and J by 4 bases, with 12 bases between the two germline ends. Germline CDR1 reads SQVTM; CDR2 reads ANQGSEA. The sample comes from a study of OX40 agonist ivuxolimab in advanced cancers. Study findings and constraints: In CD8+ T cells, expanded clones were on average more numerous than in CD4+.

The chain combines TRBV29-1 with TRBJ1-4; maybe TRBD1 (6 bases). Source: CD4+ or CD8+ T cells sorted from blood, taken in a trial of the OX40 agonist ivuxolimab. This sequence was found in an adult with an advanced solid tumor such as melanoma, head and neck, liver or kidney cancer. The CDR3 sequence is CSVEETGVNEKLFF. CDR3 in DNA: TGCAGCGTTGAGGAGACAGGAGTTAATGAAAAACTGTTTTTT.